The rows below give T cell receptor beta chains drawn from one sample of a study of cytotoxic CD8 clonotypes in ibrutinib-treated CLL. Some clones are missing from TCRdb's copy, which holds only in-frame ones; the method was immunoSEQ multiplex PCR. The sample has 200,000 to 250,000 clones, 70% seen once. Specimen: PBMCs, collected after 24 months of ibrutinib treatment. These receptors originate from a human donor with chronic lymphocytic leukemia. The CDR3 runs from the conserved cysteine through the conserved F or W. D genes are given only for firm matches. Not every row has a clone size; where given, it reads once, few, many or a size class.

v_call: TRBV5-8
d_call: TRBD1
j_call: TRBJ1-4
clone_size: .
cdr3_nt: TGTGCCAGCAGCTCGGGACAGGGTGATGAAAAACTGTTTTTT
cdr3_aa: CASSSGQGDEKLFF

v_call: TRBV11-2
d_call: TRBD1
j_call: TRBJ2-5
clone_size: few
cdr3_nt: TGTGCCAGCAGCTTAGAACTTACAGGGGGCCGGCGAGAGACCCAGTACTTC
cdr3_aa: CASSLELTGGRRETQYF

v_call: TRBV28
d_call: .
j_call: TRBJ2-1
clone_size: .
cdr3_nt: TGTGCCAGCAGTTTAATCTACAATGAGCAGTTCTTC
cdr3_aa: CASSLIYNEQFF

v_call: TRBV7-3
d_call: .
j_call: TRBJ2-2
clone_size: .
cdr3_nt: TGTGCCAGCAGCAAGAACACCGGGGAGCTGTTTTTT
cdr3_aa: CASSKNTGELFF

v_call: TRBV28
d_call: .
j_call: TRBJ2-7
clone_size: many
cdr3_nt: TGTGCCAGCAGAGGGACGTATGCCTACGAGCAGTACTTC
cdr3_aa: CASRGTYAYEQYF

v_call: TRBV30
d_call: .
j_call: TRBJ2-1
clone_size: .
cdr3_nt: TGTGCCTGGAGAGGAGGGAGATCCTACAATGAGCAGTTCTTC
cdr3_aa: CAWRGGRSYNEQFF

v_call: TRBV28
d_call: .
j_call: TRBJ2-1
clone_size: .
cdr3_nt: TGTGCCAGCAGGTGGGGGTCTAGCAATGAGCAGTTCTTC
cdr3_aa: CASRWGSSNEQFF

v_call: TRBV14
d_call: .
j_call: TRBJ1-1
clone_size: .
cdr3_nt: TGTGCCAGCAGCCCAAACAGGAAGAACACTGAAGCTTTCTTT
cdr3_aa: CASSPNRKNTEAFF

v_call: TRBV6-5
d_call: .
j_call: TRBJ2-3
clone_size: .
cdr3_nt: TGTGCCAGCAGCTACGTTGCCACAGATACGCAGTATTTT
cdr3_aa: CASSYVATDTQYF

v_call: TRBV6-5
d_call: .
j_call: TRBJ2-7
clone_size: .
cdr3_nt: TGTGCCAGCAGTTACTCAGGGAGCTACCCCTACGAGCAGTACTTC
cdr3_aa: CASSYSGSYPYEQYF

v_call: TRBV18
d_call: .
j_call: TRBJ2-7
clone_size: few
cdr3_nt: TGTGCCAGCTCACCCGGGGAGGCTTACGAGCAGTACTTC
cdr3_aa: CASSPGEAYEQYF

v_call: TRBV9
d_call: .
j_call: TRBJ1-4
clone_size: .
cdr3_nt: TGTGCCAGCAGCCTAAGAGGGGAGGCGGTTAATGAAAAACTGTTTTTT
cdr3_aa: CASSLRGEAVNEKLFF

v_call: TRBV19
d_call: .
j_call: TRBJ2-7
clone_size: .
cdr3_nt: TGTGCCAGTAGCTTTGCAGCGAGGGAGCAGTACTTC
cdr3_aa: CASSFAAREQYF

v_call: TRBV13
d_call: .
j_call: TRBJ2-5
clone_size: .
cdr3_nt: TGTGCCAGCAGCCCCCCGACAGCCCAAGAGACCCAGTACTTC
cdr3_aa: CASSPPTAQETQYF

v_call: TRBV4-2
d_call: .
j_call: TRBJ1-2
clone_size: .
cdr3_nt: TGTGCCAGCAGCCAGGGTAGAGAGGTAAATGGCTACACCTTC
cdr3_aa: CASSQGREVNGYTF

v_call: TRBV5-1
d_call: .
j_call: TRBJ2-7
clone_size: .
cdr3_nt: TGCGCCAGCACAACATCCCTCTCCGACGAGCAGTACTTC
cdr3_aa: CASTTSLSDEQYF

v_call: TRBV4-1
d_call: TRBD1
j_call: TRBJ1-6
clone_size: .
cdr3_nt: TGCGCCAGCAGCCAAGATCCGGGACAGGGCTATTCACCCCTCCACTTT
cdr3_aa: CASSQDPGQGYSPLHF

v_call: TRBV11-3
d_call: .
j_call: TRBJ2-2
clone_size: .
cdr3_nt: TGTGCCAGCAGCCCCTCTCCTTCCGGGGAGCTGTTTTTT
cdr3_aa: CASSPSPSGELFF

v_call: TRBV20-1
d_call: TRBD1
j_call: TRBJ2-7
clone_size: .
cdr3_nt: TGCAGTACCCGACAGGGGGAGCAGTACTTC
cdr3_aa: CSTRQGEQYF

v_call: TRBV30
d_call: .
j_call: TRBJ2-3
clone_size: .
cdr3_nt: TGTGCCTGGAGTGGACAGAACACAGATACGCAGTATTTT
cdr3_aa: CAWSGQNTDTQYF

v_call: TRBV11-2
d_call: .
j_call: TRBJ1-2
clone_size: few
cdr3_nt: TGTGCCAGCAGCCCCACGGACCTCACCATCAAATATGGCTACACCTTC
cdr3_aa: CASSPTDLTIKYGYTF

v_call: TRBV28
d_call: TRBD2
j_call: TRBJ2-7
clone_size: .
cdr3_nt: TGTGCCAGCAGCAACGCCGTGGGGACTACCTACGAGCAGTACTTC
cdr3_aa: CASSNAVGTTYEQYF

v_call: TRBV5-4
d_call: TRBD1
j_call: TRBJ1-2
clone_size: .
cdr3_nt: TGTGCCAGCACACGGACAGGGGACGGCTACACCTTC
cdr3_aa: CASTRTGDGYTF

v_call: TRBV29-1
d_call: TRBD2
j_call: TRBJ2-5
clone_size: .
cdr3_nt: TGCAGCGTTGAGCGCGGGGGCCAAGAGACCCAGTACTTC
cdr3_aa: CSVERGGQETQYF

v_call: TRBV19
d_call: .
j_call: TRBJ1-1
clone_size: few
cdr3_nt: TGTGCCAGTAGTAAAGGGACGTTGAACACTGAAGCTTTCTTT
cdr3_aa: CASSKGTLNTEAFF

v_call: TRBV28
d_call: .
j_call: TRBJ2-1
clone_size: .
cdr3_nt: TGTGCCAGCAGTCCCCCGGGGACATACAATGAGCAGTTCTTC
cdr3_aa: CASSPPGTYNEQFF

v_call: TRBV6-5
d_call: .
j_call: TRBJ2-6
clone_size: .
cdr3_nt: TGTGCCAGCAGTACCTCTGGGGCCAACGTCCTGACTTTC
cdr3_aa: CASSTSGANVLTF

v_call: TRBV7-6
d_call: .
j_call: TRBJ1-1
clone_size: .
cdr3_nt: TGTGCCAGCAGCTTAAGTATCGACAGGACTGAAGCTTTCTTT
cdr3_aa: CASSLSIDRTEAFF

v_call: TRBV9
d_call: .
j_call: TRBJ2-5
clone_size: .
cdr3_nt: TGTGCCAGCAGCGTAGTTGGGTCGTGGGAACGGGAGACCCAGTACTTC
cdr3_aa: CASSVVGSWERETQYF

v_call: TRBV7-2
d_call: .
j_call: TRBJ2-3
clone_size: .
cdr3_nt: TGTGCCAGCAGCTTCGAAGTATTCGGCGATACGCAGTATTTT
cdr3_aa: CASSFEVFGDTQYF

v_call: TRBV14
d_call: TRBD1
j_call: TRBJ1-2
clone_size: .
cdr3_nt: TGTGCCAGCAGCCAAGTAAAGGGGGCTGGGGGCTACACCTTC
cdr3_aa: CASSQVKGAGGYTF

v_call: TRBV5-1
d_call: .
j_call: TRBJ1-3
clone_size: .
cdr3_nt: TGCGCCAGCAGCTTGAACAGAAACACCATATATTTT
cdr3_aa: CASSLNRNTIYF

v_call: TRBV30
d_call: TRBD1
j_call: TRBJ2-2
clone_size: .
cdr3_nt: TGTGCCTGTACGACAGGGAGTAATACGTTCACCGGGGAGCTGTTTTTT
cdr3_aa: CACTTGSNTFTGELFF

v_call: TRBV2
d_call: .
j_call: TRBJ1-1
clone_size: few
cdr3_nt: TGTGCCAGCAGTGAAGGACAGAGACCGATAGCTTTCTTT
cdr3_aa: CASSEGQRPIAFF

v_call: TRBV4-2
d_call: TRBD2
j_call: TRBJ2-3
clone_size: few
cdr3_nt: TGTGCCAGCAGACCTACCCCCACTAGCGCAGATACGCAGTATTTT
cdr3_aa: CASRPTPTSADTQYF

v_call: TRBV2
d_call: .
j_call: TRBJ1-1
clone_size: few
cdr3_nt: TGTGCCAGCGGCAGGGGCATGAACACTGAAGCTTTCTTT
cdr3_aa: CASGRGMNTEAFF

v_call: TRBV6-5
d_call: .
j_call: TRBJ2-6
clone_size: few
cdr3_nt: TGTGCCAGCAGAGACGTCTCTGGGGCCAACGTCCTGACTTTC
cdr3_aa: CASRDVSGANVLTF

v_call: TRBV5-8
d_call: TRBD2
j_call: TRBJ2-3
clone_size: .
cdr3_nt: TGTGCCAGCAGCCCGGGGAGGGCTACAGATACGCAGTATTTT
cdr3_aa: CASSPGRATDTQYF

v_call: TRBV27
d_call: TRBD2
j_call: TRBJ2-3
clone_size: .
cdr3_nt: TGTGCCAGCAGCGAACTAGCGGGGCCTAGCACAGATACGCAGTATTTT
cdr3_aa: CASSELAGPSTDTQYF

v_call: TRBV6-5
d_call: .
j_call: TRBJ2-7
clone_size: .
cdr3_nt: TGTGCCAGCACGGGACGGAACTCCTACGAGCAGTACTTC
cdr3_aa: CASTGRNSYEQYF

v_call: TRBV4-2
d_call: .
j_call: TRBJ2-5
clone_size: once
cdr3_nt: TGTGCCAGCAGCCGTCAGTCTTGGGGGGCTCAAGAGACCCAGTACTTC
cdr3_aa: CASSRQSWGAQETQYF

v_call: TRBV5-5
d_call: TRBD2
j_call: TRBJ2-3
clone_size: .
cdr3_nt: TGTGCCAGCAGCTTGTTTAGTCTAGCGGGAGGTAGAACAGATACGCAGTATTTT
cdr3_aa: CASSLFSLAGGRTDTQYF

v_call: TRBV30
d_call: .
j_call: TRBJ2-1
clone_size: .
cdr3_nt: TGTGCCGCCTCTGAGCAGTTCTTC
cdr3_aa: CAASEQFF

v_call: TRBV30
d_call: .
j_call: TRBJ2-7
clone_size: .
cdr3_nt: TGTGCCTGGAGTAGGGTTACCCCCTACGAGCAGTACTTC
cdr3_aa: CAWSRVTPYEQYF

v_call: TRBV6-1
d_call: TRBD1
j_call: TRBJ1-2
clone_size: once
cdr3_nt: TGTGCCAGCTTACTTGCCCGGGACAGCTATGGCTACACCTTC
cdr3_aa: CASLLARDSYGYTF

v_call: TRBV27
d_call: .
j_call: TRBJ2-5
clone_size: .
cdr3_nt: TGTGCCAGCAGTCTAAATGCCTTTGCTTCTCAAGAGACCCAGTACTTC
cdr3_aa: CASSLNAFASQETQYF

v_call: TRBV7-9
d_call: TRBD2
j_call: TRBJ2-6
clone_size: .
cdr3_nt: TGTGCCTCTAGCGGCTCTGGGGCCAACGTCCTGACTTTC
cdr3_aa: CASSGSGANVLTF

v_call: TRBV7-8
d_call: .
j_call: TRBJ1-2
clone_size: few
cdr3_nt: TGTGCCAGCAGCCCGGGGGTCCTTTATGGCTACACCTTC
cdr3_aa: CASSPGVLYGYTF

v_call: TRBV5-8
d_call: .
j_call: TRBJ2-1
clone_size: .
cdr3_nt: TGTGCCAGCAGCTTGGGTGGGGAGCAGTTCTTC
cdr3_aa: CASSLGGEQFF

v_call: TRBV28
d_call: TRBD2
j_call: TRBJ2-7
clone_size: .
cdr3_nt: TGTGCCAGCACCTTGGGGGGGGAACTCTACTACGAGCAGTACTTC
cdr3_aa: CASTLGGELYYEQYF

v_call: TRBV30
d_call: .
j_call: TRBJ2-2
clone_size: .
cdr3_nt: TGTGCCTGGGACCGAGCGGCGAACACCGGGGAGCTGTTTTTT
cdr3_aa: CAWDRAANTGELFF

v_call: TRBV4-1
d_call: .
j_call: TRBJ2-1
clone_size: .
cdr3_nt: TGCGCCAGCAGCCCCGACCGGGACTCAACCTACAATGAGCAGTTCTTC
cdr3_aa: CASSPDRDSTYNEQFF

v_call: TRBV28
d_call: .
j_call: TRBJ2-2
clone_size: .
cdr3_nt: TGTGCCAGCAGTTTCTGGTCGCAGGGGGGGAACACCGGGGAGCTGTTTTTT
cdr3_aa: CASSFWSQGGNTGELFF

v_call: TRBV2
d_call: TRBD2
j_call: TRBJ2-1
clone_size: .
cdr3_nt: TGTGCCAGCAGTCCAGATGCCCTAGCGGGGAATGAGCAGTTCTTC
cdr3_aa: CASSPDALAGNEQFF

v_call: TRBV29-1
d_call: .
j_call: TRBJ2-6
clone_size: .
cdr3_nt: TGCAGCGTTGCTGGGGGAGCTGGGGCCAACGTCCTGACTTTC
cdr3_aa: CSVAGGAGANVLTF

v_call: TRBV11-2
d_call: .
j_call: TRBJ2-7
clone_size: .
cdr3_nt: TGTGCCAGCAGCGCCGTAAGTGGACGGAACTCCTACGAGCAGTACTTC
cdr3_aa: CASSAVSGRNSYEQYF

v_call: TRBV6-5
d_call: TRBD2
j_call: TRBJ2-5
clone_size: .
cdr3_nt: TGTGCCAGCAGAAGTGCGGGGGGGTCGGAGACCCAGTACTTC
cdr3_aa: CASRSAGGSETQYF

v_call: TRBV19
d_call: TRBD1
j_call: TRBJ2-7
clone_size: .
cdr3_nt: TGTGCCAGTAGTACAGCCGGGACAGGGGTAGACGAGCAGTACTTC
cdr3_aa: CASSTAGTGVDEQYF

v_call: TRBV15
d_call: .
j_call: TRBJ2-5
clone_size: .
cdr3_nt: TGTGCCACCAGCTCCCCGGGACGGCTCCAAGAGACCCAGTACTTC
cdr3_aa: CATSSPGRLQETQYF